These T cell receptor beta chains were read from a single sample in a study of technical replicates of blood from a handful of donors. The protocol was immunoSEQ multiplex PCR, while the TCRdb copy is restricted to in-frame clones and leaves out a portion. The sample shows fewer than 100,000 clones, approximately 97% of them seen only once. The sequencing input was T cells isolated from PBMCs. These receptors came from a human donor in good health. Both conserved end residues are part of each CDR3. The D gene is left open where the match is weak. Not all rows give a size; the values are once, few, many and, for expanded clones, a class.

CDR3aa | CDR3nt | j_gene | len | abundance | v_gene | d_gene
CASSLGTGSYEQYF | TGTGCCAGCAGCTTAGGGACAGGCTCCTACGAGCAGTACTTC | TRBJ2-7 | 14 | . | TRBV7-9 | TRBD1
CASSAIDTGELFF | TGTGCCAGCAGCGCAATAGACACCGGGGAGCTGTTTTTT | TRBJ2-2 | 13 | . | TRBV13 | .
CASSLSSGIHNEQFF | TGCGCCAGCAGCTTGAGTAGCGGGATCCACAATGAGCAGTTCTTC | TRBJ2-1 | 15 | . | TRBV5-1 | TRBD2
CASSATVNTEAFF | TGTGCCAGCAGTGCGACAGTTAACACTGAAGCTTTCTTT | TRBJ1-1 | 13 | . | TRBV6-4 | .
CSVDGTLNTEAFF | TGCAGCGTCGACGGGACATTGAACACTGAAGCTTTCTTT | TRBJ1-1 | 13 | once | TRBV29-1 | .
CASSFKLAGGSDTQYF | TGCGCCAGCAGCTTTAAACTAGCGGGAGGATCAGATACGCAGTATTTT | TRBJ2-3 | 16 | . | TRBV5-1 | TRBD2
CASSRTGEMQPQHF | TGTGCCAGCAGCCGGACAGGGGAAATGCAGCCCCAGCATTTT | TRBJ1-5 | 14 | . | TRBV7-9 | TRBD1
CAGQRYTEAFF | TGTGCCGGACAGAGATACACTGAAGCTTTCTTT | TRBJ1-1 | 11 | . | TRBV30 | .
CSPPKLLYGYTF | TGCAGCCCCCCCAAACTCCTCTATGGCTACACCTTC | TRBJ1-2 | 12 | . | TRBV29-1 | .
CASSLKGDFYEQYF | TGTGCCAGCAGCTTAAAGGGGGATTTCTACGAGCAGTACTTC | TRBJ2-7 | 14 | . | TRBV11-2 | .
CASSWTGGPGELFF | TGTGCCAGCAGTTGGACAGGGGGCCCCGGGGAGCTGTTTTTT | TRBJ2-2 | 14 | . | TRBV27 | TRBD1
CASSLLGQGDEQYF | TGTGCCAGCAGTTTGTTAGGACAGGGGGACGAGCAGTACTTC | TRBJ2-7 | 14 | . | TRBV28 | TRBD1
CASRGGYTEAFF | TGTGCCAGCCGTGGGGGGTACACTGAAGCTTTCTTT | TRBJ1-1 | 12 | . | TRBV6-5 | .
CASSATSYNKFF | TGTGCCAGCAGCGCTACTAGCTATAATAAGTTCTTC | TRBJ2-1 | 12 | . | TRBV28 | .
CASSLTGDPYEQYF | TGCGCCAGCAGCTTAACAGGGGACCCCTACGAGCAGTACTTC | TRBJ2-7 | 14 | once | TRBV5-1 | TRBD1
CASSPGLAYEQYF | TGTGCCAGCAGCCCGGGACTAGCCTACGAGCAGTACTTC | TRBJ2-7 | 13 | . | TRBV14 | TRBD2
CASSVTERITGETQYF | TGTGCCAGCAGCGTTACTGAGAGGATAACTGGAGAGACCCAGTACTTC | TRBJ2-5 | 16 | once | TRBV9 | .
CASGTGFEYEQYF | TGTGCCAGCGGGACAGGTTTTGAGTACGAGCAGTACTTC | TRBJ2-7 | 13 | . | TRBV9 | TRBD1
CSAGLYANTEAFF | TGTTCGGCAGGACTTTATGCGAACACTGAAGCTTTCTTT | TRBJ1-1 | 13 | once | TRBV28 | .
CASSGLAGVADTQYF | TGTGCCAGCAGCGGGCTAGCGGGAGTAGCAGATACGCAGTATTTT | TRBJ2-3 | 15 | . | TRBV9 | TRBD2
CASSSTKQGDSYEQYF | TGTGCCAGCAGCTCAACAAAACAGGGGGACTCCTACGAGCAGTACTTC | TRBJ2-7 | 16 | . | TRBV7-9 | TRBD1
CASSYSSGLGTDTQYF | TGTGCCAGCAGTTACTCTAGCGGACTAGGCACAGATACGCAGTATTTT | TRBJ2-3 | 16 | . | TRBV6-5 | TRBD2
CASIIPGFTEAFF | TGTGCCAGCATTATTCCAGGGTTCACTGAAGCTTTCTTT | TRBJ1-1 | 13 | once | TRBV7-9 | .
CASSLAGGSGYTF | TGTGCCAGCAGCTTGGCCGGGGGAAGTGGCTACACCTTC | TRBJ1-2 | 13 | . | TRBV5-6 | .
CAISSGTGSTEAFF | TGTGCCATCAGTTCCGGAACGGGGAGCACTGAAGCTTTCTTT | TRBJ1-1 | 14 | . | TRBV10-3 | .
CASSLWAGGTSEAFF | TGTGCCAGTAGTCTTTGGGCAGGGGGCACCTCTGAAGCTTTCTTT | TRBJ1-1 | 15 | . | TRBV19 | TRBD1
CASSITTGSMYNEQFF | TGTGCCAGCAGTATCACGACAGGGAGTATGTACAATGAGCAGTTCTTC | TRBJ2-1 | 16 | . | TRBV7-9 | TRBD1
CASSIGGDEQFF | TGTGCCAGCAGCATAGGGGGAGATGAGCAGTTCTTC | TRBJ2-1 | 12 | . | TRBV7-6 | .
CASSLAGYNEQFF | TGTGCCAGCAGTTTAGCGGGCTACAATGAGCAGTTCTTC | TRBJ2-1 | 13 | . | TRBV27 | .
CASQGTSGSREQYF | TGTGCCAGCCAAGGGACTAGCGGGAGTCGCGAGCAGTACTTC | TRBJ2-7 | 14 | . | TRBV2 | TRBD2
CAISEADRVGGYTF | TGTGCCATCAGTGAGGCCGACAGGGTCGGAGGCTACACCTTC | TRBJ1-2 | 14 | . | TRBV10-3 | TRBD1
CASSLGVRDWAGELFF | TGTGCCAGCAGCTTAGGGGTCAGGGATTGGGCCGGGGAGCTGTTTTTT | TRBJ2-2 | 16 | . | TRBV11-2 | .
CASSLPLDSDTQYF | TGTGCCAGCAGCCTCCCACTAGATTCAGATACGCAGTATTTT | TRBJ2-3 | 14 | . | TRBV7-8 | .
CASSPAANEKLFF | TGTGCCAGCTCACCCGCGGCTAATGAAAAACTGTTTTTT | TRBJ1-4 | 13 | . | TRBV18 | .
CASSSGTTYEQYF | TGTGCCAGCAGTTCCGGGACAACCTACGAGCAGTACTTC | TRBJ2-7 | 13 | . | TRBV28 | .
CATGGVAGNTIYF | TGTGCCACTGGAGGGGTAGCTGGAAACACCATATATTTT | TRBJ1-3 | 13 | . | TRBV6-1 | .
CASSYPDLTQPQHF | TGTGCCAGCAGTTATCCAGATTTAACGCAGCCCCAGCATTTT | TRBJ1-5 | 14 | . | TRBV28 | .
CASSPEVGAQHF | TGTGCCAGCTCACCCGAGGTAGGGGCCCAGCATTTT | TRBJ1-5 | 12 | . | TRBV18 | .
CASRSGSSTDTQYF | TGTGCCAGCAGGAGCGGGTCTAGCACAGATACGCAGTATTTT | TRBJ2-3 | 14 | . | TRBV7-2 | .
CASSYAGDYNEQFF | TGTGCCAGCAGTTACGCGGGAGACTACAATGAGCAGTTCTTC | TRBJ2-1 | 14 | . | TRBV2 | TRBD2
CASATRDRSFYGYTF | TGTGCCAGCGCCACCCGGGACAGGTCTTTCTATGGCTACACCTTC | TRBJ1-2 | 15 | . | TRBV6-1 | TRBD1
CSARTSGIREQYF | TGCAGCGCTAGGACTAGCGGGATACGCGAGCAGTACTTC | TRBJ2-7 | 13 | . | TRBV29-1 | TRBD2
CSVVGATNTEAFF | TGCAGCGTTGTGGGGGCCACGAACACTGAAGCTTTCTTT | TRBJ1-1 | 13 | . | TRBV29-1 | .
CASTPSYSGKGEQFF | TGTGCCAGCACACCTTCGTATAGCGGGAAGGGTGAGCAGTTCTTC | TRBJ2-1 | 15 | . | TRBV27 | TRBD2
CASSINTDYEQYF | TGTGCCAGCAGCATAAATACAGACTACGAGCAGTACTTC | TRBJ2-7 | 13 | . | TRBV7-7 | .
CASSLRGYEQYF | TGTGCCAGCAGTTTGAGAGGCTACGAGCAGTACTTC | TRBJ2-7 | 12 | . | TRBV27 | .
CASSQDTVTGTEAFF | TGTGCCAGCAGCCAAGATACGGTAACGGGCACTGAAGCTTTCTTT | TRBJ1-1 | 15 | . | TRBV14 | .
CASSLTGTSDYEQYF | TGTGCCAGCAGCTTAACGGGGACTAGCGACTACGAGCAGTACTTC | TRBJ2-7 | 15 | once | TRBV7-2 | TRBD2
CAWTEGRSYNEQFF | TGTGCCTGGACAGAGGGGAGGTCCTACAATGAGCAGTTCTTC | TRBJ2-1 | 14 | . | TRBV30 | .
CASSVRGQRQETQYF | TGTGCCAGCAGTGTCAGGGGGCAGAGACAAGAGACCCAGTACTTC | TRBJ2-5 | 15 | . | TRBV25-1 | TRBD1
CARERGLAETGELFF | TGTGCCAGGGAGAGGGGACTAGCGGAGACCGGGGAGCTGTTTTTT | TRBJ2-2 | 15 | . | TRBV7-9 | TRBD2